This is a list of T cell receptor beta chains from one sample in a study of blood T cell repertoires in COVID-19. Profiling relied on immunoSEQ multiplex PCR, and the TCRdb table lists in-frame clones only, not all of them. Among 55,000 to 80,000 clones listed, 82% were seen once. The sequenced sample was peripheral blood. The receptors come from a human donor in a cohort sampled during active COVID-19. CDR3s include the opening cysteine and the closing phenylalanine or tryptophan.

TRBV2	TRBJ2-7	CASNPDSYEQYF
TRBV19	TRBJ1-6	CASSIVEAEESPLHF
TRBV6-5	TRBJ1-4	CASAGLTNEKLFF
TRBV6-5	TRBJ2-3	CASNFGGGATDTQYF
TRBV5-1	TRBJ2-3	CASSLTSGGSTDTQYF
TRBV15	TRBJ1-2	CATSPGGEGFGYTF
TRBV5-1	TRBJ2-7	CASSPAGGTRGVYEQYF
TRBV5-6	TRBJ2-2	CASSTQVLTGELFF
TRBV18	TRBJ1-1	CASSPLLNTEAFF
TRBV10-3	TRBJ2-3	CAISKLGTDTQYF
TRBV14	TRBJ2-7	CASSQTGGGLQQYF
TRBV5-1	TRBJ2-1	CASSLGTGHNEQFF
TRBV5-6	TRBJ2-5	CASSLSGGEETQYF
TRBV6-6	TRBJ2-6	CASRGASSGANVLTF
TRBV24-1	TRBJ1-5	CATSDAGRNQPQHF
TRBV5-1	TRBJ2-5	CASSRTDDKQETQYF
TRBV27	TRBJ1-2	CASSEDRRGYTF
TRBV6-5	TRBJ2-2	CASWSVGDGELFF
TRBV7-6	TRBJ2-7	CASSRTSGGIYEQYF
TRBV30	TRBJ2-7	CAWSLGQRSYEQYF
TRBV6-1	TRBJ2-7	CASSAARDKSYEQYF
TRBV15	TRBJ2-2	CATSRGRDEAELFF
TRBV5-6	TRBJ2-5	CASSLTSQETQYF
TRBV28	TRBJ2-3	CATNFDTQYF
TRBV11-2	TRBJ2-5	CASSLGPTRRETQYF
TRBV28	TRBJ1-5	CATRGGGYSNQPQHF
TRBV4-1	TRBJ2-5	CASSQERSTLQETQYF